This T cell receptor (beta chain) originates from a study of T cell repertoires in cytomegalovirus infection. Study-level information: Alongside well-studied HLA-B-restricted CMV epitopes, recently identified HLA-C-restricted CMV epitopes were also used. Matching HLA type and CMV infection were both indicated by public TCR beta signatures.

TCRdb passed the reads through MiXCR, listing each CDR3 protein once. The table has a few hundred thousand distinct CDR3 sequences, approximately 25% seen once. Trimming shortened V by 2 bases and J by 4 bases, and 19 bases separated the two germline ends. The CDR3 has 17 amino acids. Germline CDR1 reads SGHVS; CDR2 reads FQNEAQ. As for this clonotype: Its target is not known.

The TCR was taken from a human donor in good health (CMV status not recorded). Some clones in this sample may be carry-over from other donors' samples. The chain is built from TRBV7-8 and TRBJ2-3; D is perhaps TRBD2 (5 bases). The starting material was cultured PBMCs, obtained from culture after CMV antigen stimulation. CDR3 in DNA: TGTGCCAGCAGCTTACTTAAAGTCCTGAGGGCCGCAGATACGCAGTATTTT. Translation: CASSLLKVLRAADTQYF.